These T cell receptor beta chains were read from a single sample in a study of cytomegalovirus exposure and HLA in healthy donors. Sequencing used immunoSEQ multiplex PCR; TCRdb keeps in-frame clones, though not all of them. The table records around 120,000 clones, just over 70% of them present only once. Sequenced: PBMCs. The receptors were gathered from a woman aged 55-69 years in good health and CMV-seropositive. CDR3s include the opening cysteine and the closing phenylalanine or tryptophan. Each record gives: clone size, J gene, D gene, V gene, CDR3 protein, CDR3 DNA. A D gene is named only where the DNA matches it firmly. Size values are once, few and many counts, or a class for expanded clones, and some rows have none.

-	TRBJ2-5	TRBD1	TRBV7-9	CASSARTGVETQYF	TGTGCCAGCAGCGCCAGGACAGGGGTAGAGACCCAGTACTTC
once	TRBJ2-7	-	TRBV29-1	CSATTGLGEQYF	TGCAGCGCCACCACAGGGTTGGGCGAGCAGTACTTC
few	TRBJ1-3	TRBD1	TRBV6-5	CASSQGGRGNTIYF	TGTGCCAGCAGTCAAGGGGGCCGTGGAAACACCATATATTTT
-	TRBJ1-3	-	TRBV2	CASSTHGGASGNTIYF	TGTGCCAGCAGTACCCACGGGGGAGCTAGTGGAAACACCATATATTTT
-	TRBJ1-5	-	TRBV7-9	CSSGLSNQPQHF	TGTTCCAGCGGGCTCAGCAATCAGCCCCAGCATTTT
-	TRBJ1-2	-	TRBV6-1	CASRLQQSSNYGYTF	TGTGCCAGTAGATTACAGCAATCATCTAACTATGGCTACACCTTC
-	TRBJ1-6	TRBD1	TRBV7-9	CASSPGTGGSPLHF	TGTGCCAGCAGCCCCGGGACAGGGGGTTCACCCCTCCACTTT
few	TRBJ2-5	TRBD2	TRBV7-7	CASTPTSYGETQYF	TGTGCCAGCACCCCGACTAGCTATGGAGAGACCCAGTACTTC
-	TRBJ2-5	-	TRBV5-1	CASSLARLEVQGTQYF	TGCGCCAGCAGCTTGGCCCGGCTAGAAGTTCAAGGGACCCAGTACTTC
-	TRBJ2-3	-	TRBV5-4	CASSLEGIGADTQYF	TGTGCCAGCAGCTTGGAAGGTATCGGGGCAGATACGCAGTATTTT
-	TRBJ2-2	-	TRBV5-1	CASSPGQYTGELFF	TGCGCCAGCAGCCCTGGACAGTATACCGGGGAGCTGTTTTTT
-	TRBJ1-6	-	TRBV11-2	CASSHGPGKGSPLHF	TGTGCCAGCAGCCACGGACCAGGGAAAGGATCACCCCTCCACTTT
-	TRBJ1-2	TRBD1	TRBV10-3	CAISPDRNYGYTF	TGTGCCATCAGCCCGGACAGGAACTATGGCTACACCTTC
-	TRBJ1-1	TRBD1	TRBV28	CASRVGQGVTEAFF	TGTGCCAGCAGGGTAGGACAGGGCGTAACTGAAGCTTTCTTT
-	TRBJ2-6	TRBD1	TRBV29-1	CSVVVDRGPNVLTF	TGCAGCGTTGTGGTGGACAGGGGCCCCAACGTCCTGACTTTC
-	TRBJ2-5	TRBD1	TRBV7-2	CASSLVDRGQTQYF	TGTGCCAGCAGCTTAGTTGACAGGGGGCAGACCCAGTACTTC
-	TRBJ1-5	-	TRBV19	CASRSGGRTGQPQHF	TGTGCCAGTAGATCGGGGGGGCGCACGGGACAGCCCCAGCATTTT
-	TRBJ2-1	-	TRBV6-5	CASSRPTGLDEQFF	TGTGCCAGCAGTCGCCCGACAGGCCTCGATGAGCAGTTCTTC
-	TRBJ1-1	-	TRBV19	CASSITPGENTEAFF	TGTGCCAGTAGTATAACCCCGGGAGAGAACACTGAAGCTTTCTTT
-	TRBJ2-5	TRBD1	TRBV7-9	CASSLRYGTAQETQYF	TGTGCCAGCAGCTTACGCTACGGGACAGCCCAAGAGACCCAGTACTTC
-	TRBJ1-4	TRBD1	TRBV5-1	CASSLQGEREKLFF	TGCGCCAGCAGCTTACAGGGGGAAAGGGAAAAACTGTTTTTT
-	TRBJ1-6	-	TRBV5-1	CASSFRNYRESPLHF	TGCGCCAGCAGCTTCCGGAACTACAGGGAATCACCCCTCCACTTT
-	TRBJ2-1	-	TRBV5-1	CASSLPQLAGHYNEQFF	TGCGCCAGCAGCTTGCCACAACTCGCGGGGCACTACAATGAGCAGTTCTTC
-	TRBJ2-5	-	TRBV9	CASSVGGHETQYF	TGTGCCAGCAGCGTAGGGGGCCATGAGACCCAGTACTTC
-	TRBJ1-5	-	TRBV6-5	CASRQALGSNQPQHF	TGTGCCAGCAGACAGGCCCTGGGTAGCAATCAGCCCCAGCACTTT
-	TRBJ1-4	-	TRBV6-6	CASSLPAGLGEKLFF	TGTGCCAGCAGTCTCCCCGCGGGACTTGGTGAAAAACTGTTTTTT
-	TRBJ2-7	TRBD1	TRBV5-1	CASSGTVALEQYF	TGCGCCAGCAGCGGGACAGTTGCGCTCGAGCAGTACTTC